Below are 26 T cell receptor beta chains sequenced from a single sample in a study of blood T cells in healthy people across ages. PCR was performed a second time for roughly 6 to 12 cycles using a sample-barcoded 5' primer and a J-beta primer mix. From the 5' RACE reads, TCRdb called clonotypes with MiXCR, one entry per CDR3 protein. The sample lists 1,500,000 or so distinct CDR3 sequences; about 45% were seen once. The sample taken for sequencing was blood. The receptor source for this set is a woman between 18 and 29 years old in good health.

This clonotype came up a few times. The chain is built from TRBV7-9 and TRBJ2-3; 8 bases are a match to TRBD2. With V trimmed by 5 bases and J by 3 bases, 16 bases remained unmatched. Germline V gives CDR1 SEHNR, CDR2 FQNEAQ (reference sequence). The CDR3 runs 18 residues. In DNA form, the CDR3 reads TGTGCCAGCAGCCCAGACAGCACCGGGACTAGGATGACAGATACGCAGTATTTT. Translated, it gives CASSPDSTGTRMTDTQYF.

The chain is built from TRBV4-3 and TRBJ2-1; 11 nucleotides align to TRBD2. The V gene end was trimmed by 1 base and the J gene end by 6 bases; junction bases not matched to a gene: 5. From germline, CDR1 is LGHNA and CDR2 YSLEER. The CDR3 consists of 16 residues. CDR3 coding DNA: TGCGCCAGCAGCCAAGGGAAAGGACTAGCGGGCAATGAGCAGTTCTTC. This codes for CASSQGKGLAGNEQFF.

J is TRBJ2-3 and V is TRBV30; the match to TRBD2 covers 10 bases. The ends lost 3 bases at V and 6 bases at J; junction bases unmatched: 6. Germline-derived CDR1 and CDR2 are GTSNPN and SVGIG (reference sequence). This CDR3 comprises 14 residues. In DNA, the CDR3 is TGTGCCTGGAGAGCGGGAGGGGCCTTGGATACGCAGTATTTT. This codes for CAWRAGGALDTQYF.

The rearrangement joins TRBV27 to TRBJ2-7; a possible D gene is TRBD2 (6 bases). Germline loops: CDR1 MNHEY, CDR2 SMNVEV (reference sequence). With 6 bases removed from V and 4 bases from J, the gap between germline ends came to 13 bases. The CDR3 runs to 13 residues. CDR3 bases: TGTGCCAGCAGCTCAAGACTAGAATACGAGCAGTACTTC. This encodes CASSSRLEYEQYF.

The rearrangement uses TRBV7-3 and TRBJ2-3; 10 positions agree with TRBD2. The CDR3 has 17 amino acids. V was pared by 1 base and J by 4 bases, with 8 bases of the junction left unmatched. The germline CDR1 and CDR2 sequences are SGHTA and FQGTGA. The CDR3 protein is CASSLMASGSSSDTQYF. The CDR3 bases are TGTGCCAGCAGCTTAATGGCTAGCGGGAGCTCGTCAGATACGCAGTATTTT.

The CDR3 DNA reads TGTGCCAGCAGCGTCGTCGCAGGGGGGAACACTGAAGCTTTCTTT. Protein product: CASSVVAGGNTEAFF. The chain recombines TRBV9 with TRBJ1-1; 7 bases are a match to TRBD1. CDR1 SGDLS and CDR2 YYNGEE come from the germline V gene. The CDR3 has 15 amino acids. V shed 2 bases and J 1 base; nucleotides not matched to a gene: 5.

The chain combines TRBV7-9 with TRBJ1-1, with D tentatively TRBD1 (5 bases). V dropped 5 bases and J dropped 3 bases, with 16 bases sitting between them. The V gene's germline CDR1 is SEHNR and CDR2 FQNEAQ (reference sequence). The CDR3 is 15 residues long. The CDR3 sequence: CASSQGPAGDTEAFF. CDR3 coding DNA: TGTGCCAGCAGCCAAGGCCCCGCGGGGGACACTGAAGCTTTCTTT.

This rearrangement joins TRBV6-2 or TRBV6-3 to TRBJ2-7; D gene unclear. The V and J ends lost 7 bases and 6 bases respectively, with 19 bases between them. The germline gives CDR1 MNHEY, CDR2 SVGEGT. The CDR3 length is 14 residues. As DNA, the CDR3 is TGTGCCAGCATCCGGGCACACAAGACCTCCGAGCAGTACTTC. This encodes CASIRAHKTSEQYF.

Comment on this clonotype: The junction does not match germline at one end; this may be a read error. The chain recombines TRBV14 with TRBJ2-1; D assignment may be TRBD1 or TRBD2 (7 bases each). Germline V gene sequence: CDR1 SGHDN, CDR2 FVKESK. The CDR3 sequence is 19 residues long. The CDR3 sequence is CASSHQGVLAGATYNEQFF. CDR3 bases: TGTGCCAGCAGCCATCAGGGGGTTTTAGCGGGTGCAACCTATAATGAGCAGTTCTTC.

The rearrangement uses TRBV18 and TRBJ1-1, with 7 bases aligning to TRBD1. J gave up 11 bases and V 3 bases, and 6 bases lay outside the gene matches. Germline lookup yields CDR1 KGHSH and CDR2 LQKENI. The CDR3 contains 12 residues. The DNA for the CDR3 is TGTGCCAGCTCACCCGGATCACAGGGGGCTTTCTTT. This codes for CASSPGSQGAFF.

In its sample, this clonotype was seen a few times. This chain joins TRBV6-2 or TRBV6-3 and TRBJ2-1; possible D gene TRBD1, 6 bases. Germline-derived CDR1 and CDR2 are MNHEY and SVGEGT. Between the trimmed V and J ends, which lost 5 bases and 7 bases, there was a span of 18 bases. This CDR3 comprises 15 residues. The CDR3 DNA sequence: TGTGCCAGCAGTCCCTTTTGGGGGCTATGGAATGAGCAGTTCTTC. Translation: CASSPFWGLWNEQFF.

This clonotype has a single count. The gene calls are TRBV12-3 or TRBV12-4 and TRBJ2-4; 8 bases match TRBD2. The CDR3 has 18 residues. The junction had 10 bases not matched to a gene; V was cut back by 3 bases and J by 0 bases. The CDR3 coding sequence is TGTGCCAGCAGTTTCCCGGCGGGGGGACGTTTAGCCAAAAACATTCAGTACTTC. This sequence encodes CASSFPAGGRLAKNIQYF.

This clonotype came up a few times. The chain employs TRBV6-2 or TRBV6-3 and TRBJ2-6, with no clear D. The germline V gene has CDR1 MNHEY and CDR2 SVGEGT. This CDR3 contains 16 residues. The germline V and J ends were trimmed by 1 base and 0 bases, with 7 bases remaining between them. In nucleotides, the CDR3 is TGTGCCAGCAGTTACTGGTGGGACTCTGGGGCCAACGTCCTGACTTTC. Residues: CASSYWWDSGANVLTF.

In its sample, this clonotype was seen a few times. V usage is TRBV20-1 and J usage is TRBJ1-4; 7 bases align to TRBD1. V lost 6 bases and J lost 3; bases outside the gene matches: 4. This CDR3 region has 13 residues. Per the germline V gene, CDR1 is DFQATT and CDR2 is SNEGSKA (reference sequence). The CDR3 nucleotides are TGCAGTGCCAGACAGGGATCTAATGAAAAACTGTTTTTT. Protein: CSARQGSNEKLFF.

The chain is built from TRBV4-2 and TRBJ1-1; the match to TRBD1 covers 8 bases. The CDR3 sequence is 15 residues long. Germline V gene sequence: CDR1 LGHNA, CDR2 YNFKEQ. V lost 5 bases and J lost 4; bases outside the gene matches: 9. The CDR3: CASSSGQGSGTEAFF. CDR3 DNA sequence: TGTGCCAGCAGCTCAGGACAGGGCTCGGGCACTGAAGCTTTCTTT.

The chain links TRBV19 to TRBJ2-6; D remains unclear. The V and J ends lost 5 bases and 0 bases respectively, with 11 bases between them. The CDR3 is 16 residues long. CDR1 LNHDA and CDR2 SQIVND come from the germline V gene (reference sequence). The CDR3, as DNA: TGTGCCAGTAGTCGGGTATACGACTCTGGGGCCAACGTCCTGACTTTC. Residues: CASSRVYDSGANVLTF.

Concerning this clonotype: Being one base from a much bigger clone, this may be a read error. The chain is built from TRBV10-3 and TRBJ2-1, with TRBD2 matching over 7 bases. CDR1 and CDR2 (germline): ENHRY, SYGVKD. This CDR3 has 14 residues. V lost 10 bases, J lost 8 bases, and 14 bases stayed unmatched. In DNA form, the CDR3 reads TGTGCCACAAAGGGCCAGGATGGGAGGGATGAGCAGTTCTTC. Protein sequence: CATKGQDGRDEQFF.

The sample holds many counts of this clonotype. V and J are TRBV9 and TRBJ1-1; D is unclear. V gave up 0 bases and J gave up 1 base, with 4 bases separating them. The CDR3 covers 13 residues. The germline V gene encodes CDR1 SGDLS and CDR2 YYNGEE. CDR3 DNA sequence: TGTGCCAGCAGCGTAGGGCGGAACACTGAAGCTTTCTTT. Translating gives CASSVGRNTEAFF.

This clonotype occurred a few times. CDR3 residues: CASSAQGGQPQHF. The CDR3 DNA reads as TGTGCCAGCAGCGCACAGGGTGGTCAGCCCCAGCATTTT. V usage is TRBV7-2 and J usage is TRBJ1-5; a weak D match, TRBD1 (6 bases). Trimming took 5 bases from V and 6 from J, leaving 11 bases between them. CDR3 size: 13 residues. Germline loops: CDR1 SGHTA, CDR2 FQGNSA.

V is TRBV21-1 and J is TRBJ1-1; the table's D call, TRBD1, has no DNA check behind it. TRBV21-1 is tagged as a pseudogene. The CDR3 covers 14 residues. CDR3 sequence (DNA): TGTGCCAGCAGCAACCGACAGGGGAACACTGAAGCTTTCTTT. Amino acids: CASSNRQGNTEAFF.

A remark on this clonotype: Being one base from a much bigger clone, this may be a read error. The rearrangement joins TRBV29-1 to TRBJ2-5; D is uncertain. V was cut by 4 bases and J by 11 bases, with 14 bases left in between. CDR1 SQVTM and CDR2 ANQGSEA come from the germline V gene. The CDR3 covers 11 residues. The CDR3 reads CSVALPNEQYF. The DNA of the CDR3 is TGCAGCGTTGCGCTTCCAAATGAGCAGTACTTC.

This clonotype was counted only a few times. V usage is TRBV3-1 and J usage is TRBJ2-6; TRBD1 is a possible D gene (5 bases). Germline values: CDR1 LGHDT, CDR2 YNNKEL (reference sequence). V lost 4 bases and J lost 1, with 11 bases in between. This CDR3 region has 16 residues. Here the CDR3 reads CASSRIDSSGANVLTF. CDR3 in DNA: TGTGCCAGCAGCCGCATCGACAGTTCTGGGGCCAACGTCCTGACTTTC.

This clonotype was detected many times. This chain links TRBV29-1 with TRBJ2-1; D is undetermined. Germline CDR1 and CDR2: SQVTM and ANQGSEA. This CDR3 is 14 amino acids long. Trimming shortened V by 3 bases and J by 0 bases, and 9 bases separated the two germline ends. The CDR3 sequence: CSVDSLSSYNEQFF. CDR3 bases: TGCAGCGTTGACAGTTTGAGCTCCTACAATGAGCAGTTCTTC.

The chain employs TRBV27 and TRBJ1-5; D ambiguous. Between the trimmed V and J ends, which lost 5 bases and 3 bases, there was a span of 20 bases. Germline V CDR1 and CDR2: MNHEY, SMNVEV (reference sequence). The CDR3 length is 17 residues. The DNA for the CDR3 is TGTGCCAGCAGTCCCCCCCCTACCAGAAGGAACAATCAGCCCCAGCATTTT. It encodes CASSPPPTRRNNQPQHF.

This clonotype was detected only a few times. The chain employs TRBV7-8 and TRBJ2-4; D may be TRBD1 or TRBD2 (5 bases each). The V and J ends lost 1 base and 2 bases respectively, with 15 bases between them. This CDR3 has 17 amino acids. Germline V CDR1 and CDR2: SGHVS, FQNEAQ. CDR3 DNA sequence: TGTGCCAGCAGCTTAGGTTTGAGGGGCGCGTCCAAAAACATTCAGTACTTC. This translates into CASSLGLRGASKNIQYF.

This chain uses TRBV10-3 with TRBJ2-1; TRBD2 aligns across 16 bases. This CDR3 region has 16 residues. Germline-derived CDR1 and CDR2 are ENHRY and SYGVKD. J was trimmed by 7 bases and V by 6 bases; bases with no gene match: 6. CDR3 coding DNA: TGTGCCATCAGCCCCGGGACTAGCGGGGGGGCGAATGAGCAGTTCTTC. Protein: CAISPGTSGGANEQFF.